This T cell receptor (beta chain) originates from a study of T cell repertoires in cytomegalovirus infection. Study context: The public TCR beta signatures pointed to both CMV infection and matching HLA type. Study results and limitations: What dominated the ex vivo response were HLA-C-restricted CMV-specific TCR beta clonotypes. Cumulative frequency of public TCR beta families picked out carriers of CMV plus the relevant HLA.

A remark on this clonotype: Its target is unknown.

TCRdb recomputed calls from the reads with MiXCR, one row per CDR3 protein. The table shows more than 400,000 distinct CDR3 sequences, with around a quarter occurring only once. V gave up 1 base and J gave up 3 bases, with 16 bases separating them. The CDR3 covers 16 residues. The V gene's germline CDR1 is DFQATT and CDR2 SNEGSKA (reference sequence). The V and J genes are TRBV20-1 and TRBJ1-5; TRBD1 might be the D (6 bases). The sequencing input was PBMCs. This TCR was sampled from a human donor in good health (CMV status not recorded). Some clones in this sample may be carry-over from other donors' samples. The CDR3 loop is CSARVPSRGDNQPQHF. The CDR3, as DNA: TGCAGTGCTAGAGTTCCCTCCAGGGGAGACAATCAGCCCCAGCATTTT.